A single sample gave rise to the 8 T cell receptor beta chains below, sequenced in a study of blood T cell repertoires in COVID-19. Only in-frame clones appear in the TCRdb table, and some are missing; sequencing was by immunoSEQ multiplex PCR. The table records about 150,000 clones, around four fifths of them present only once. The sequenced sample consisted of peripheral blood. These receptors were collected from a woman older than 75 with acute or convalescent COVID-19.

The rearrangement uses TRBV6-1 and TRBJ1-2; 7 bases match TRBD1. The junction had 3 bases not matched to a gene; V was cut back by 1 base and J by 4 bases. CDR3 length: 14 amino acids. Germline CDR1 reads MNHNS; CDR2 reads SASEGT. CDR3 coding DNA: TGTGCCAGCAGTGAAGGAGGGGGCGGCTATGGCTACACCTTC. Its translation is CASSEGGGGYGYTF.

The CDR3, as DNA: TGTGCCAGCAGCTTAACGGACAGGTTTGAGACCCAGTACTTC. Amino acid sequence: CASSLTDRFETQYF. The V call is TRBV11-1, the J call TRBJ2-5; 7 bases align to TRBD1. CDR1 and CDR2 from the germline V gene are SGHAT and FQDESV (reference sequence). V trimming: 2 bases; J trimming: 5 bases; junction bases outside the gene matches: 5. The CDR3 sequence is 14 residues long.

This clone was counted a single time. The chain combines TRBV7-9 with TRBJ1-3; D perhaps matches TRBD1 (5 bases). Looked up from germline, CDR1 is SEHNR and CDR2 is FQNEAQ (reference sequence). The V end was cut by 4 bases, the J end by 0 bases, with 7 bases between. CDR3 length: 14 amino acids. CDR3: CASSYDSSGNTIYF. CDR3 DNA sequence: TGTGCCAGCAGCTACGACAGCTCTGGAAACACCATATATTTT. Full variable domain (outside the CDR3, taken from reference TRBV7-9 and TRBJ1-3): DTGVSQNPRHKITKRGQNVTFRCDPISEHNRLYWYRQTLGQGPEFLTYFQNEAQLEKSRLLSDRFSAERPKGSFSTLEIQRTEQGDSAMYLCASSYDSSGNTIYFGEGSWLTVV.

This chain connects TRBV3-1 (or the pseudogene TRBV3-2) to TRBJ2-1; a possible D gene is TRBD2 (6 bases). CDR3 length: 12 amino acids. CDR1 is LGHDT, CDR2 YNNKEL, per germline (reference sequence). The V end lost 9 bases, the J end lost 6 bases, and 12 bases lay between the germline ends. The CDR3 sequence: CASRQEGNEQFF. The DNA of the CDR3 is TGTGCCAGTCGCCAGGAGGGCAATGAGCAGTTCTTC.

This rearrangement joins TRBV21-1 to TRBJ1-1. TRBV21-1 is annotated as a pseudogene. The length of the CDR3 is 18 residues. CDR3 nucleotide sequence: TGTGCCAGCAGCAAAGTAGGAGGCAGACCCGAAACAAACACTGAAGCTTTCTTT. Protein product: CASSKVGGRPETNTEAFF.

The V gene is TRBV19, the J gene TRBJ2-3; D is possibly TRBD2 (6 bases). CDR3 length: 16 residues. CDR1 is LNHDA and CDR2 is SQIVND in the germline V gene (reference sequence). V lost 4 bases and J 3 bases, leaving 17 bases between the germline ends. CDR3 in DNA: TGTGCCAGTAGTAGGGCCGGAGGGCGGTCTACAGATACGCAGTATTTT. It codes for CASSRAGGRSTDTQYF.

The rearrangement uses TRBV27 and TRBJ2-1; 8 bases are shared with TRBD1. Germline lookup yields CDR1 MNHEY and CDR2 SMNVEV (reference sequence). There are 13 residues in the CDR3. The J segment lost 7 bases and the V segment lost 7 bases, leaving 6 bases of the junction unmatched. The DNA of the CDR3 is TGTGCCAGCACCTCCAGGGGGCGAAATGAGCAGTTCTTC. The encoded protein is CASTSRGRNEQFF.

CDR3 in DNA: TGTGCCAGCAGCCCAGGACAGACCAACTATGGCTACACCTTC. Protein sequence: CASSPGQTNYGYTF. This chain joins TRBV7-2 and TRBJ1-2, with a tentative D call TRBD1 (6 bases). The CDR3 is 14 residues long. Germline V gene sequence: CDR1 SGHTA, CDR2 FQGNSA. Trimming removed 5 bases at V and 2 bases at J, with 12 bases between.